This entry lists 32 T cell receptor beta chains sequenced from one sample in a study of T-cell reconstitution after alpha-beta-depleted transplantation in children. Unique molecular identifiers featured in how the TCRbeta library was prepared. TCRdb processed the PCR reads anew with MiXCR; each CDR3 protein has one entry. Among nearly 550,000 distinct CDR3 sequences listed, approximately 16% were seen once. The sequences come from PBMCs from the stem cell graft donor, collected from the stem cell graft. These receptors all come from a human donor who donated a stem cell graft to a child with acute lymphoblastic leukemia.

The chain carries TRBV12-5 and TRBJ2-1, with D tentatively TRBD1 (6 bases). The germline gives CDR1 LGHNT, CDR2 FRNRAP. The CDR3 loop spans 16 amino acids. V was cut by 1 base and J by 0 bases, with 10 bases left in between. The CDR3 sequence is CASGLGQAYSYNEQFF. The CDR3 nucleotides are TGTGCTAGTGGTTTGGGACAGGCTTACTCCTACAATGAGCAGTTCTTC.

This clonotype has only a few counts. V usage is TRBV12-3 or TRBV12-4 and J usage is TRBJ1-3; the match to TRBD1 covers 7 bases. CDR3 length equals 16 residues. With V trimmed by 7 bases and J by 3 bases, 12 bases remained unmatched. CDR3 sequence reads: CASTLMEGASGNTIYF. The CDR3 bases are TGTGCCAGCACTCTCATGGAGGGGGCAAGTGGAAACACCATATATTTT.

This clonotype was seen only a few times. The chain carries TRBV7-9 and TRBJ1-1, with D perhaps matching TRBD1 (6 bases). The ends were cut back, 2 bases at V and 1 base at J, with 11 bases in the middle. This CDR3 is built from 15 residues. Germline CDR1 reads SEHNR; CDR2 reads FQNEAQ (reference sequence). CDR3 amino acids: CASSLSQGRNTEAFF. In DNA form, the CDR3 reads TGTGCCAGCAGCTTAAGTCAGGGGCGGAACACTGAAGCTTTCTTT.

This chain uses TRBV6-4 with TRBJ1-5; D gene unclear. The CDR3 is made up of 14 amino acids. The germline gives CDR1 MRHNA, CDR2 SNTAGT. V lost 4 bases, J lost 5 bases, and 12 bases lay in between. In nucleotides, the CDR3 is TGTGCCAGCAGTGCCATCGACGGGGATCAGCCCCAGCATTTT. Translating gives CASSAIDGDQPQHF.

The chain has TRBV3-1 and TRBJ1-3; 7 bases are a match to TRBD1. CDR3 size: 10 residues. Trimming at V came to 8 bases and at J to 14 bases, leaving 6 bases not matched to a gene. Germline V gene lookup returns CDR1 LGHDT and CDR2 YNNKEL (reference sequence). This CDR3 is CASGKTGLYF. The DNA for the CDR3 is TGTGCCAGCGGGAAGACAGGGCTATATTTT.

The genes are TRBV20-1 and TRBJ1-5; no clear D gene. V lost 3 bases and J 5 bases, leaving 14 bases between the germline ends. The CDR3 runs 14 residues. Per germline, CDR1 DFQATT and CDR2 SNEGSKA (reference sequence). CDR3 bases: TGCAGTGCTAGTGATGTAAAGTACGATCAGCCCCAGCATTTT. The encoded protein is CSASDVKYDQPQHF.

This clonotype was detected only a few times. The chain employs TRBV2 and TRBJ2-3, with 7 bases matching TRBD1. Unmatched junction bases numbered 4, after V lost 8 bases and J lost 2 bases. CDR1 SNHLY and CDR2 FYNNEI come from the germline V gene. This CDR3 is built from 13 residues. DNA for the CDR3: TGTGCCAGCCCGACAGGGTCCACAGATACGCAGTATTTT. Translated, it gives CASPTGSTDTQYF. Variable domain in full (rest from reference TRBV2 and TRBJ2-3): EPEVTQTPSHQVTQMGQEVILRCVPISNHLYFYWYRQILGQKVEFLVSFYNNEISEKSEIFDDQFSVERPDGSNFTLKIRSTKLEDSAMYFCASPTGSTDTQYFGPGTRLTVL.

This clonotype was seen a handful of times. The V call is TRBV12-3 or TRBV12-4, the J call TRBJ1-5; D is perhaps TRBD1 (5 bases). CDR3 size: 14 residues. V was cut by 6 bases and J by 0 bases, with 9 bases left in between. CDR3 nucleotide sequence: TGTGCCAGCAGCCTGACAGATAGCAATCAGCCCCAGCATTTT. Encoded protein: CASSLTDSNQPQHF.

This clonotype was seen a few times. This sequence joins TRBV29-1 and TRBJ2-1; D uncertain. CDR1 is SQVTM, CDR2 ANQGSEA, per germline. V was trimmed by 4 bases and J by 0 bases, leaving 10 bases between them. The CDR3 loop spans 14 amino acids. CDR3 sequence reads: CSVVRPSSYNEQFF. Written as DNA, the CDR3 is TGCAGCGTTGTACGCCCCAGCTCCTACAATGAGCAGTTCTTC.

This clonotype has a handful of counts. This chain links TRBV12-3 or TRBV12-4 with TRBJ2-7; D perhaps matches TRBD2 (5 bases). This CDR3 spans 14 amino acids. V dropped 4 bases and J dropped 4 bases, with 14 bases sitting between them. Here the CDR3 DNA reads TGTGCCAGCAGTTCCCAACTAGGGCCTTACGAGCAGTACTTC. It is translated as CASSSQLGPYEQYF.

The chain recombines TRBV5-5 with TRBJ2-2, with TRBD2 identical over 10 bases. The CDR3 has 18 residues. J gave up 7 bases and V 4 bases, and 16 bases lay outside the gene matches. CDR1 SGHKS and CDR2 YYEKEE come from the germline V gene (reference sequence). The CDR3 region is CASSPTLNWASGSGELFF. The DNA of the CDR3 is TGTGCCAGCAGCCCTACCCTGAACTGGGCTAGCGGGAGCGGGGAGCTGTTTTTT. Together with reference TRBV5-5 and TRBJ2-2, the CDR3 gives the full variable domain: DAGVTQSPTHLIKTRGQQVTLRCSPISGHKSVSWYQQVLGQGPQFIFQYYEKEERGRGNFPDRFSARQFPNYSSELNVNALLLGDSALYLCASSPTLNWASGSGELFFGEGSRLTVL.

The genes are TRBV5-6 and TRBJ1-5, with D unclear. The V end lost 0 bases, the J end lost 4 bases, and 11 bases lay between the germline ends. This CDR3 has 15 amino acids. Germline V gene lookup returns CDR1 SGHDT and CDR2 YYEEEE. The CDR3 DNA reads TGTGCCAGCAGCTTGGTGAGGAGTTCAAATCAGCCCCAGCATTTT. Protein product: CASSLVRSSNQPQHF.

The chain combines TRBV5-1 with TRBJ2-3; D call uncertain. Looked up from germline, CDR1 is SGHRS and CDR2 is YFSETQ. V gave up 0 bases and J gave up 6 bases, with 11 bases separating them. The CDR3 is 14 amino acids. The CDR3 protein is CASSLATGRDTQYF. CDR3 nucleotide sequence: TGCGCCAGCAGCTTGGCCACGGGTAGGGATACGCAGTATTTT.

This clonotype was counted between two and nine times. The chain carries TRBV10-3 and TRBJ2-1; perhaps D is TRBD1 or TRBD2 (6 bases each). The V end lost 0 bases, the J end lost 4 bases, and 16 bases lay between the germline ends. The CDR3 is 17 residues long. CDR1 is ENHRY and CDR2 is SYGVKD in the germline V gene. CDR3 sequence: CAISESAGRQDYNEQFF. CDR3 bases: TGTGCCATCAGTGAGTCGGCCGGGAGACAGGATTACAATGAGCAGTTCTTC.

This clonotype occurred a few times. J is TRBJ2-7 and V is TRBV7-8, with D possibly TRBD1 on 6 matching bases. The CDR3 has 15 residues. V dropped 6 bases and J dropped 0 bases, with 15 bases sitting between them. Per the germline V gene, CDR1 is SGHVS and CDR2 is FQNEAQ. CDR3 DNA: TGTGCCAGCAGACTATCGACAGGCGGCTCCTACGAGCAGTACTTC. It specifies CASRLSTGGSYEQYF.

This clonotype was counted only a few times. The chain joins TRBV30 to TRBJ2-2; 9 nucleotides align to TRBD1. The CDR3 is 16 amino acids. With V trimmed by 3 bases and J by 1 base, 6 bases remained unmatched. Per the germline V gene, CDR1 is GTSNPN and CDR2 is SVGIG (reference sequence). CDR3 region: CAWRPSDRGNTGELFF. The CDR3 DNA reads TGTGCCTGGAGGCCTTCGGACAGGGGGAACACCGGGGAGCTGTTTTTT.

The chain couples TRBV28 to TRBJ1-2; D unclear. The CDR3 contains 18 residues. Germline CDR1 MDHEN, CDR2 SYDVKM. Trimming pared 4 bases from V and 3 bases from J, leaving 24 bases between. This CDR3 is CASSSPRLADKEYYGYTF. CDR3 in DNA: TGTGCCAGCAGTTCCCCCCGATTAGCTGACAAGGAGTACTATGGCTACACCTTC.

This clonotype was seen more than once but under ten times. The rearrangement links TRBV27 to TRBJ1-2; D gene uncertain. The CDR3 is 13 residues long. V shed 2 bases and J shed 6 bases, with 10 bases lying between them. Germline CDR1 is MNHEY and CDR2 is SMNVEV (reference sequence). The CDR3 is CASSLGGSNGYTF. The CDR3 DNA reads as TGTGCCAGCAGTTTAGGAGGATCCAATGGCTACACCTTC.

The rearrangement uses TRBV24-1 and TRBJ2-3, with TRBD2 matching over 7 bases. The CDR3 extends over 16 amino acids. The V and J ends lost 1 base and 5 bases, in that order; junction bases with no gene match: 8. Germline-derived CDR1 and CDR2 are KGHDR and SFDVKD. As DNA, the CDR3 is TGTGCCACCAGTGATTTTGGAGGGAGGGCCGTAGATACGCAGTATTTT. This encodes CATSDFGGRAVDTQYF.

By share of the sample, this clonotype is large. The rearrangement links TRBV4-1 to TRBJ2-7; the D gene is possibly TRBD2 (5 bases). Germline-derived CDR1 and CDR2 are MGHRA and YSYEKL. V gave up 1 base and J gave up 6 bases, with 16 bases separating them. The CDR3 is made up of 15 amino acids. CDR3 coding DNA: TGCGCCAGCAGCCAAGGAGGGAGTAACGTTGGCGAGCAGTACTTC. It translates to CASSQGGSNVGEQYF.

This clonotype was observed a few times. V and J are TRBV4-1 and TRBJ2-7; D call uncertain. CDR1 MGHRA and CDR2 YSYEKL come from the germline V gene. This CDR3 comprises 16 residues. V was shortened by 5 bases and J by 2 bases, with 19 bases between the two germline ends. CDR3 in DNA: TGCGCCAGCAGCGGACCCCCCACCTGGCTACCCTACGAGCAGTACTTC. Translating it yields CASSGPPTWLPYEQYF.

This chain uses TRBV27 with TRBJ1-4; perhaps TRBD1 as D (6 bases). CDR1 and CDR2 (germline): MNHEY, SMNVEV (reference sequence). Deletions cut 2 bases from V and 4 bases from J, with 17 bases between. The CDR3 is 17 residues long. The CDR3 reads CASSLTTAGAINEKLFF. CDR3 DNA: TGTGCCAGCAGTTTAACCACCGCAGGGGCGATTAATGAAAAACTGTTTTTT.

The rearrangement uses TRBV6-1 and TRBJ2-7; D tentatively fits TRBD1 or TRBD2 (5 bases each). The CDR3 loop spans 14 amino acids. Per germline, CDR1 MNHNS and CDR2 SASEGT. V lost 3 bases and J 0 bases, leaving 9 bases between the germline ends. In DNA, the CDR3 is TGTGCCAGCAGTGAGGGACGGAGCTCCTACGAGCAGTACTTC. Residues: CASSEGRSSYEQYF.

This clonotype was counted between two and nine times. This chain joins TRBV9 and TRBJ2-1; tentative D call: TRBD2 (5 bases). Germline lookup yields CDR1 SGDLS and CDR2 YYNGEE. The length of the CDR3 is 14 residues. V shed 2 bases and J shed 8 bases, with 14 bases lying between them. The CDR3, as DNA: TGTGCCAGCAGCGTCTACGGGGTGGGCCATGAGCAGTTCTTC. It yields the protein CASSVYGVGHEQFF.

The chain is built from TRBV15 and TRBJ2-1; D is ambiguous. The CDR3 has 16 amino acids. Per the germline V gene, CDR1 is LNHNV and CDR2 is YYDKDF (reference sequence). Trimming left V 0 bases short and J 0 bases short, with 9 bases between. The CDR3 here is CATSRDYTSSYNEQFF. For the CDR3, the DNA is TGTGCCACCAGCAGAGATTATACGAGCTCCTACAATGAGCAGTTCTTC.

This sequence joins TRBV9 and TRBJ1-2; unclear D gene. V lost 7 bases and J lost 3, with 7 bases in between. This CDR3 has 11 amino acids. Germline CDR1 reads SGDLS; CDR2 reads YYNGEE. This chain's CDR3 is CASGRDYGYTF. CDR3 DNA sequence: TGTGCCAGCGGCAGAGACTATGGCTACACCTTC.

A few counts support this clonotype. This chain joins TRBV20-1 and TRBJ2-3; no definite D call. Germline V lookup: CDR1 DFQATT, CDR2 SNEGSKA (reference sequence). The CDR3 totals 19 residues. Trimming shortened V by 0 bases and J by 1 base, and 23 bases separated the two germline ends. This CDR3 is CSARDPRVHLGPRTDTQYF. The DNA for the CDR3 is TGCAGTGCTAGAGACCCTAGGGTCCACCTGGGCCCGCGCACAGATACGCAGTATTTT.

The genes are TRBV9 and TRBJ2-5, with 8 positions matching TRBD2. Germline CDR1 is SGDLS and CDR2 is YYNGEE. Losses at the gene ends were 0 bases for V and 4 bases for J; bases not matched to a gene: 8. The CDR3 is made up of 16 amino acids. In DNA, the CDR3 is TGTGCCAGCAGCGTAGGAGGTAGCGGGACAAGAGAGACCCAGTACTTC. Protein: CASSVGGSGTRETQYF.

This clonotype was seen only a few times. The chain links TRBV19 to TRBJ1-5, with no clear D. Germline V gene lookup returns CDR1 LNHDA and CDR2 SQIVND (reference sequence). The CDR3 extends over 15 amino acids. Trimming pared 2 bases from V and 7 bases from J, leaving 15 bases between. The CDR3 region has the DNA TGTGCCAGTAGTATACAGCGGGTTGCGGCACAGCCCCAGCATTTT. Residues: CASSIQRVAAQPQHF.

This clonotype was observed at least ten times. The rearrangement links TRBV5-1 to TRBJ1-1; maybe TRBD1 (6 bases). V was trimmed by 4 bases and J by 3 bases, leaving 13 bases between them. CDR1 is SGHRS and CDR2 is YFSETQ in the germline V gene. CDR3 length: 14 residues. As DNA, the CDR3 is TGCGCCAGCAGCGCCAGGGGTTCGGACACTGAAGCTTTCTTT. It is translated as CASSARGSDTEAFF.

This chain connects TRBV9 to TRBJ2-3, with 8 bases identical to TRBD1. Unmatched junction bases numbered 9, after V lost 4 bases and J lost 5 bases. From germline, CDR1 is SGDLS and CDR2 YYNGEE. The CDR3 is 15 amino acids. The CDR3 is CASSTRTGFGDTQYF. The CDR3, as DNA: TGTGCCAGCAGCACAAGGACAGGGTTTGGAGATACGCAGTATTTT.

This clonotype was detected only a few times. The chain couples TRBV6-2 or TRBV6-3 to TRBJ1-2; D unclear. V was cut by 10 bases and J by 4 bases, with 13 bases left in between. Germline-derived CDR1 and CDR2 are MNHEY and SVGEGT. The CDR3 extends over 12 amino acids. CDR3 sequence: CATQLYSYGYTF. DNA for the CDR3: TGTGCCACACAGCTCTATTCCTATGGCTACACCTTC.